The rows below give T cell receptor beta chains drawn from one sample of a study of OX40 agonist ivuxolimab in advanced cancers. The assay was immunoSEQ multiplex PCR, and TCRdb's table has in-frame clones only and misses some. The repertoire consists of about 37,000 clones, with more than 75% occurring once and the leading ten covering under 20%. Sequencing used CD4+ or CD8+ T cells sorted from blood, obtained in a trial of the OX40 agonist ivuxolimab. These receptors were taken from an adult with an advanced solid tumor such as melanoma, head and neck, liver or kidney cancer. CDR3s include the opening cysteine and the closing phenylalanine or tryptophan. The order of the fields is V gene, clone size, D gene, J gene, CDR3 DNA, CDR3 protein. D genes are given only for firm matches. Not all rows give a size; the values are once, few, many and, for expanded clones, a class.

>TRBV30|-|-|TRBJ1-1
TGTGCCTGGAGTGCCGGACTCAAGAACACTGAAGCTTTCTTT
CAWSAGLKNTEAFF
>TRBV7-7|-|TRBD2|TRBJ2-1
TGTGCTAGCAGCCAGACGGGACTACCCAATGAGCAGTTCTTC
CASSQTGLPNEQFF
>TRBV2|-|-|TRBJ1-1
TGTGCCAGCAGGGCCCCCACAGGCACTGAAGCTTTCTTT
CASRAPTGTEAFF
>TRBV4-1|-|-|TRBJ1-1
TGCGCCAGCAGCCAACAGCCGGACGGAAGGAACACTGAAGCTTTCTTT
CASSQQPDGRNTEAFF
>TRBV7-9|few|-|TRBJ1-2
TGTGCCAGCAGCCCCGGGGGCAGGTATGGCTACACCTTC
CASSPGGRYGYTF
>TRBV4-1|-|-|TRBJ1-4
TGCGCCAGCAGCCAAGACTCTATCAGGGGTGAAAAACTGTTTTTT
CASSQDSIRGEKLFF
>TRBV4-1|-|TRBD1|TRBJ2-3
TGCGCCAGCAGCCAAGAGGGACAGGGGACAGATACGCAGTATTTT
CASSQEGQGTDTQYF
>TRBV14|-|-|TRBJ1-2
TGTGCCAGCAGCCAAGATTGGACGGGGGACTATGGCTACACCTTC
CASSQDWTGDYGYTF
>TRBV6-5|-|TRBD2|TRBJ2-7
TGTGCCAGCAGTTCTGGGACTAGCGGCCCTTTCTACGAGCAGTACTTC
CASSSGTSGPFYEQYF
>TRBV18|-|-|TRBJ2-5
TGTGCCAGCTCACCACCGATCAGGGCCATGACCCAGTACTTC
CASSPPIRAMTQYF
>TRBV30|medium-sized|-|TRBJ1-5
TGTGCCTGGAGTCGGGACCAAAATCAGCCCCAGCATTTT
CAWSRDQNQPQHF
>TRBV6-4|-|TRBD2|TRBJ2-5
TGTGCCAGCAGTGAGCGCGGGGGGGCGGGACAAGAGACCCAGTACTTC
CASSERGGAGQETQYF
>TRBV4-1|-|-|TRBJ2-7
TGCGCCAGCAGCCAAGTCATGACGGTTAAATGGGAGCAGTACTTC
CASSQVMTVKWEQYF
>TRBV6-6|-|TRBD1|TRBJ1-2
TGTGCCAGCAGTTACTCGAAGGACAGGGGTCCGGATGGCTACACCTTC
CASSYSKDRGPDGYTF
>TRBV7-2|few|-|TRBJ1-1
TGTGCCAGCAGACCTCAGCCGAACACTGAAGCTTTCTTT
CASRPQPNTEAFF
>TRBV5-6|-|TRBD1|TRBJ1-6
TGTGCCAGCTCTCCGGACAGGGGTGGTTCACCCCTCCACTTT
CASSPDRGGSPLHF
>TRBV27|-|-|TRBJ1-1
TGTGCCAGCAGTTTATTACCAGGAGAGAACACTGAAGCTTTCTTT
CASSLLPGENTEAFF
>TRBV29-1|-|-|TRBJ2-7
TGCAGCGTTGAGGGAGCTCGCCACGAGCAGTACTTC
CSVEGARHEQYF
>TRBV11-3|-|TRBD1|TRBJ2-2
TGTGCCAGCACAACAGGGGGCCTTTACACCGGGGAGCTGTTTTTT
CASTTGGLYTGELFF
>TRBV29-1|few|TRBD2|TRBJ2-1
TGCAGCGTCGGAGGGTTCATGGGACTACAATACAATGAGCAGTTCTTC
CSVGGFMGLQYNEQFF
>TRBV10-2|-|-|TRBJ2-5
TGCGCCAGCAGTAACCAGACTAGTAGTCGGTACTTC
CASSNQTSSRYF
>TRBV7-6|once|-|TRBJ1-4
TGTGCCAGCAGCTTAGTAGGGCGGGGGGCCATGGAAAAACTGTTTTTT
CASSLVGRGAMEKLFF
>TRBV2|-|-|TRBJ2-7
TGTGCCAGCAGTAGGGGGGGACAGATCTACGAGCAGTACTTC
CASSRGGQIYEQYF
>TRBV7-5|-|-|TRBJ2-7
TGTGCCAGCAGCTTAGGGGACAGGGGGCGTAAAGAGCAGTACTTC
CASSLGDRGRKEQYF
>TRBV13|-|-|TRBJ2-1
TGTGCCAGCAGCTTCCGACAGATCAATGAGCAGTTCTTC
CASSFRQINEQFF
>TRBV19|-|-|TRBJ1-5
TGTGCCAGTAGAATTTTGGGCGGTAATCAGCCCCAGCATTTT
CASRILGGNQPQHF
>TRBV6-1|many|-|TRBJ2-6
TGTGCCAGCAGTGAAGAGGGGGCTGGGGCCAACGTCCTGACTTTC
CASSEEGAGANVLTF
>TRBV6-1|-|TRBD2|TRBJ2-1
TGTGCCAGCAGTGAATATAGCGGGGGATTAGAGAATGAGCAGTTCTTC
CASSEYSGGLENEQFF
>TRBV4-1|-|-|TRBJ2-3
TGCGCCAGCAGCCTCGGCACGACGAGGCAGGGCAACGCAGATACGCAGTATTTT
CASSLGTTRQGNADTQYF
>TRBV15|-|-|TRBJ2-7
TGTGCCACCAGCAGAGATCGATGGGGCGAGGAGCAGTACTTC
CATSRDRWGEEQYF
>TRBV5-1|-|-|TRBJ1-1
TGCGCCAGCAGCCTGGGGGGACAGAACACTGAAGCTTTCTTT
CASSLGGQNTEAFF
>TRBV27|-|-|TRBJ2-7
TGTGCCAGCAGTTTATTGGCAGGGGCCGCTAACGAGCAGTACTTC
CASSLLAGAANEQYF
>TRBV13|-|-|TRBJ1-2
TGTGCCAGCAGCTTAGACACGCCCTATGGCTACACCTTC
CASSLDTPYGYTF
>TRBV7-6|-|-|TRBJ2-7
TGTGCCAGCAGCTTAGAGTGGACCTACGAGCAGTACTTC
CASSLEWTYEQYF
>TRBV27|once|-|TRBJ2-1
TGTGCCAGCAGTCCTCCCGATCGTGGCCCCCTCCATGAGCAGTTCTTC
CASSPPDRGPLHEQFF
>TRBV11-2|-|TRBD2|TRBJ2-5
TGTGCCAGCAGCTATGCTAGCGGGGGGGCTGAGACCCAGTACTTC
CASSYASGGAETQYF
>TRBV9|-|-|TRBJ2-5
TGTGCCAGCAGCCCCAGTGGGCGGCCACAAGAGACCCAGTACTTC
CASSPSGRPQETQYF
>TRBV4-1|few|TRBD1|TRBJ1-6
TGCGCCAGCAGCCAAGGGGACAGGGGCTATAATTCACCCCTCCACTTT
CASSQGDRGYNSPLHF
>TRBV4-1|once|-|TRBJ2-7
TGCGCCAGCAGCCAAGGGGATGACGAGCAGTACTTC
CASSQGDDEQYF
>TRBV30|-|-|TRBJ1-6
TGTGCCTGGAGTGGTGGAACACCCCTCCACTTT
CAWSGGTPLHF
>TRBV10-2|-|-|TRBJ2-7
TGCGCCAGCAGTGATGTTTCCCCCTACGAGCAGTACTTC
CASSDVSPYEQYF
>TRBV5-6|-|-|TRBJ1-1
TGTGCCAGCAGCTTGACCTCGGGACACACCACTGAAGCTTTCTTT
CASSLTSGHTTEAFF
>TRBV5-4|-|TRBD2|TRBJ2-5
TGTGCCAGCAGCACTCTAGCGGGGGAGAAAGAGACCCAGTACTTC
CASSTLAGEKETQYF
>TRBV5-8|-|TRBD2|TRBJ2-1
TGTGCCAGCAGCTTCCTGACTAGCGGAAACAATGAGCAGTTCTTC
CASSFLTSGNNEQFF
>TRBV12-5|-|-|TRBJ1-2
TGTGCTAGTGGTTTTGGACAGACTAACTATGGCTACACCTTC
CASGFGQTNYGYTF
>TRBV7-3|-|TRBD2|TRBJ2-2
TGTGCCAGCAGCTTACTAGCGGAAAACACCGGGGAGCTGTTTTTT
CASSLLAENTGELFF
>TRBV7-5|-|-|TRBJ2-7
TGTGTCAGAAGCTTGGGAATCTACGACGAGCAGTACTTC
CVRSLGIYDEQYF
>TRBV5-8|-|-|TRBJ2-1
TGTGCCAGCAGCCCCGGGATCTACAATGAGCAGTTCTTC
CASSPGIYNEQFF
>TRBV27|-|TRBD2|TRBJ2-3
TGTGCCAGCAGTTTCGGGACTAGCGGGAGCACAGATACGCAGTATTTT
CASSFGTSGSTDTQYF
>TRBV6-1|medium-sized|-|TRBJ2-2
TGTGCCAGCAGTGAATCGGACACCGGGGAGCTGTTTTTT
CASSESDTGELFF
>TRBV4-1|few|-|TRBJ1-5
TGCGCCAGCAGCCAAGACAGGGGAGGCACTCAGCCCCAGCATTTT
CASSQDRGGTQPQHF
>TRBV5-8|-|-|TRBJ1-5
TGTGCCAGCAGCTTCGGGGAGGGAGATCAGCCCCAGCATTTT
CASSFGEGDQPQHF
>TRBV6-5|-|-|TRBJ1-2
TGTGCCAGCAGAAGATTAGTCGGTTATGGCTACACCTTC
CASRRLVGYGYTF
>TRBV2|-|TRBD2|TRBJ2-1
TGTGCCAGCAGTGATTGGACTAGCAATGAGCAGTTCTTC
CASSDWTSNEQFF
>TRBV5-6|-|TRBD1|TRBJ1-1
TGTGCCAGCAGCCCGCTGGGGGCAGGGGGCATAGGGAACACTGAAGCTTTCTTT
CASSPLGAGGIGNTEAFF
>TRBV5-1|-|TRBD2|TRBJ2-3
TGCGCCAGCTACTCAGAGACTAGCGGTTTTAGCACAGATACGCAGTATTTT
CASYSETSGFSTDTQYF